The clone carrying this T cell receptor delta chain is termed medium-sized (0.01 to 0.1%). This specimen comes from a study of gamma-delta T cells after stem cell transplantation. With CATT, TCRdb re-called clones from the RT-PCR reads. In the table there are about 2,300 delta-chain clones, under 9% of which are singletons. V trimming: 3 bases; J trimming: 0 bases; junction bases outside the gene matches: 5. From germline, CDR1 is GEAIGNYY and CDR2 EKD. This CDR3 region has 19 residues. The material sequenced was gamma-delta T cells. The TCR was taken from a human donor. It is not recorded whose cells these are; they may come from a transplant donor. This sequence joins TRDV2 and TRDJ3; the match to TRDD3 covers 12 bases. The CDR3 spells CACDSTGGYISWDTRQMFF. CDR3 in DNA: TGTGCCTGTGACTCTACTGGGGGATACATCTCCTGGGACACCCGACAGATGTTTTTC.